This T cell receptor (beta chain) emerged from a study of blood T cell repertoires in COVID-19. Overall study context: The samples span acute and convalescent COVID-19 from the United States, Italy and Spain. PBMCs, B-cell-depleted T cells, or T cells provided the cDNA or gDNA that made up the material.

This CDR3 spans 13 amino acids. The ends were cut back, 3 bases at V and 6 bases at J, with 9 bases in the middle. Germline CDR1 is KGHSH and CDR2 is LQKENI. In the authors' workflow: Quantification of nucleated cells was approximated via reference gene primer amplification. Clones were sequenced by immunoSEQ multiplex PCR, and TCRdb holds only the in-frame ones, with some missing. D and trimming were read from the DNA, whereas the V and J calls and clone size are those reported in that table. The sample contains roughly 230,000 clones, around 83% of which appear only once. The sequenced material came from peripheral blood. The receptor was isolated from a woman aged 45-59 years with acute or convalescent COVID-19. V gene TRBV18 combines with J gene TRBJ2-1; perhaps TRBD1 as D (6 bases). CDR3 sequence reads: CASSPDSFNEQFF. The CDR3 DNA reads TGTGCCAGCTCACCGGACAGCTTCAATGAGCAGTTCTTC.